This entry concerns a single T cell receptor beta chain. Its specificity is unknown. This entry is derived from a study of cytomegalovirus exposure and HLA in healthy donors. Study as a whole: For the approximately 400 genotyped donors, 65% to 90% fell within the Caucasian-associated ancestry cluster. Study-level results: A later analysis showed TCR association rates differing by HLA locus, peaking at DRB1 and lowest at HLA-C. Donor immune exposure was known only as CMV serostatus. The authors listed 150 or so TCR beta chains as cytomegalovirus-associated.

The germline CDR1 and CDR2 sequences are PRHDT and FYEKMQ (reference sequence). Trimming took off 5 bases at V and 2 bases at J, with 15 bases between the two ends. This CDR3 contains 15 residues. In the PCR, 60 Vbeta and 13 Jbeta primers were used. Clones were read by immunoSEQ multiplex PCR, and TCRdb kept only the in-frame ones, dropping some. The data contain roughly 72,000 clones, 79% of them singletons. The TCR sequence derives from a middle-aged woman in good health and CMV-seropositive. The chain carries TRBV13 and TRBJ2-5; D gene uncertain. Sequencing input: PBMCs. The CDR3 spells CASSPPRGWQETQYF. In DNA form, the CDR3 reads TGTGCCAGCAGCCCCCCGAGAGGATGGCAAGAGACCCAGTACTTC.